Below are 6 T cell receptor beta chains sequenced from a single sample in a study of CD8 T cells in Susac syndrome. A quantity of about 0.5 to 1 ug RNA underwent reverse transcription using random hexamers. TCRdb analysed the immunoSEQ multiplex PCR reads with MiXCR anew, one entry per CDR3 protein. The sample lists 250,000 to 350,000 distinct CDR3 sequences; roughly 94% were seen once. The sequencing input was CD4+ T cells from PBMCs. Receptor source: a human donor with multiple sclerosis.

The rearrangement joins TRBV2 to TRBJ1-2; possibly TRBD1 for D (6 bases). The CDR3 is made up of 13 amino acids. V was cut by 3 bases and J by 8 bases, with 13 bases left in between. Germline-derived CDR1 and CDR2 are SNHLY and FYNNEI. CDR3: CASSDQGRAGYTF. The DNA of the CDR3 is TGTGCCAGCAGTGACCAGGGGAGAGCGGGCTACACCTTC.

The rearrangement links TRBV6-2 or TRBV6-3 to TRBJ2-1; possibly TRBD2 for D (7 bases). From germline, CDR1 is MNHEY and CDR2 SVGEGT. This CDR3 contains 16 residues. Trimming took 4 bases from V and 7 from J, leaving 20 bases between them. Written as DNA, the CDR3 is TGTGCCAGCAGTTCCCGGGGGGCGCCTCCTCCGAATGAGCAGTTCTTC. Translated, it gives CASSSRGAPPPNEQFF.

V gene TRBV7-3 combines with J gene TRBJ2-2, with D unclear. Deletions cut 1 base from V and 7 bases from J, with 10 bases between. The CDR3 has 14 amino acids. Germline CDR1 SGHTA, CDR2 FQGTGA. The CDR3 loop is CASSLNAGDGELFF. Written as DNA, the CDR3 is TGTGCCAGCAGCTTAAATGCCGGTGACGGGGAGCTGTTTTTT.

The J gene is TRBJ2-7, the V gene TRBV7-2; D is unclear. Trimming pared 4 bases from V and 6 bases from J, leaving 10 bases between. The CDR3 extends over 12 amino acids. Germline V gene lookup returns CDR1 SGHTA and CDR2 FQGNSA. This CDR3 reads CASSSPPREQYF. CDR3 DNA sequence: TGTGCCAGCAGCTCCCCCCCGCGCGAGCAGTACTTC.

This clonotype was detected only once. The chain is built from TRBV4-1 and TRBJ2-7; 14 nucleotides line up with TRBD2. The CDR3 extends over 16 amino acids. J was trimmed by 6 bases and V by 3 bases; bases with no gene match: 7. CDR1 is MGHRA, CDR2 YSYEKL, per germline. The CDR3 loop reads CASSHSGTSGSAEQYF. The CDR3 nucleotides are TGCGCCAGCAGCCACTCTGGGACTAGCGGGAGTGCCGAGCAGTACTTC.

V usage is TRBV29-1 and J usage is TRBJ2-7; D perhaps matches TRBD2 (6 bases). V shed 6 bases and J shed 5 bases, with 14 bases lying between them. Germline CDR1 SQVTM, CDR2 ANQGSEA. The CDR3 has 12 amino acids. CDR3 protein: CSVRDSWNEQYF. The CDR3 nucleotides are TGCAGCGTCCGGGACTCATGGAACGAGCAGTACTTC.